This TCR beta chain was observed in a study of T cells in tuberculosis (dated by TCRdb to between 2017 and 2018). About the investigation overall: To characterize T cells specific for the mycobacterial lipid antigen glucose monomycolate (GMM), the study used CD1B tetramers together with high-throughput TCR immunosequencing. In a South African clinical cohort, IGRA-negative adolescents, IGRA-positive adolescents with latent tuberculosis and adults with active tuberculosis were compared, with under eleven people in each group. Here is what the overall study found, with its caveats: With the diverse GMM-specific repertoire as input, a classifier achieved roughly 89% accuracy (AUROC around 0.88), whereas GEM motif frequencies as input gave approximately 70% accuracy. Compared with IGRA-negative controls, TCR-alpha repertoires from active tuberculosis had smaller mean NN-distances to GMM-specific TCRs, which suggests that these TCRs underwent clonal expansion. Clinical samples were selected based on which cryopreserved specimens were available, and the active tuberculosis cases were adults whereas the controls were adolescents. Shorter CDR3-alpha lengths in active tuberculosis patients partly drove the smaller NN-distances, and the TCR-beta difference was not statistically significant.

From the germline V gene, CDR1 is SNHLY and CDR2 is FYNNEI. The germline V and J ends show losses of 7 bases and 0 bases respectively, and no gene match explains 7 bases of the junction. Including cysteine and phenylalanine, the CDR3 has 16 amino acids. The retained sequence is limited to the CDR3, 48 bases, with the frame set at the first base. About this clone: Its cognate antigen has yet to be identified. Base qualities are not provided; no much larger clone lies one nucleotide away.

The immunoSEQ multiplex PCR assay was used to generate TCR libraries, with TCR-beta and/or TCR-alpha/delta assays applied to each sample. The Illumina high-throughput platform was used to sequence the amplified TCR libraries. The study's own analysis went as follows. Clustering and dimensionality reduction relied on pairwise TCRdist distances among GMM-specific receptors from T cells that were either sorted ex vivo or expanded in vitro. Each clinical repertoire was scored by mean NN-distance, the average TCRdist to the nearest 10% of tetramer-positive reference sequences. GEM TCR motif frequency was calculated as the fraction of unique TCRs that matched known GEM sequences in V/J usage and CDR3 length. Active tuberculosis was classified by linear discriminant analysis with leave-one-out cross-validation, implemented in scikit-learn. Held by TCRdb, this immuneACCESS table contains in-frame sequences only and omits some clones. Under half of the omission traces to an unresolved V gene where checked; the cause of the rest is unknown. The DNA was the basis for D and trimming; V, J and clone size are from that table. The sample records under 45,000 clones, around 96% of which are singletons. 3.6% of the sample comes from the top ten.

At study entry, a tuberculin skin test and the QuantiFERON-TB GOLD In-Tube IGRA were used to screen adolescents for latent tuberculosis infection. Immunosequencing was performed on unsorted cryopreserved PBMC, with around 100,000 T cells per clinical donor covered on average. Eleven high schools in the Worcester region of the Western Cape, South Africa, served as enrollment sites for adolescents aged 12 to 18 years. Ten or so M. tuberculosis-infected and some ten uninfected adolescents were selected with matching for age and sex. Adolescent PBMC were isolated from freshly drawn heparinized blood by density centrifugation and cryopreserved.

Source material: PBMCs. Recombination linked TRBV2 to TRBJ1-4; 8 nucleotides in the junction match TRBD1. This sequence originates from a donor aged 10-30 years with latent tuberculosis or without tuberculosis infection. In nucleotides, the sequence is TGTGCCAGCAATAGAGACAGGGGTGCAACTAATGAAAAACTGTTTTTT. Translated, this gives CASNRDRGATNEKLFF.